The 5 T cell receptor beta chains below were found in one sample sequenced in a study of T-cell memory formation after mild COVID-19. TCRdb analysed the 5' RACE reads with MiXCR anew, one entry per CDR3 protein. The sample lists fewer than 350,000 distinct CDR3 sequences, approximately 7.6% occurring once. Sequencing used PBMCs or a T cell subset sorted from them (not recorded which). The receptors originated from a man between 18 and 29 years old who had mild COVID-19 (a few samples of this study predate the infection). Cell type and time point are not known.

The chain employs TRBV11-2 and TRBJ2-5, with D unclear. Germline CDR1 is SGHAT and CDR2 is FQNNGV. V was pared by 2 bases and J by 7 bases, with 8 bases between. CDR3 length: 12 amino acids. The CDR3 is CASSLSPGTQYF. CDR3 bases: TGTGCCAGCAGCTTATCCCCTGGGACCCAGTACTTC.

This clonotype was counted only a few times. The chain carries TRBV7-9 and TRBJ1-5; a possible D gene is TRBD1 (5 bases). The CDR3 has 13 amino acids. Per the germline V gene, CDR1 is SEHNR and CDR2 is FQNEAQ (reference sequence). The germline V and J ends were trimmed by 5 bases and 4 bases, with 9 bases remaining between them. The CDR3 sequence is CASSREGNQPQHF. The CDR3 DNA reads as TGTGCCAGCAGCCGAGAGGGGAATCAGCCCCAGCATTTT.

V and J are TRBV5-4 and TRBJ1-5; D not resolved. Looked up from germline, CDR1 is SGHNT and CDR2 is YYREEE (reference sequence). The V gene lost 0 bases and the J gene lost 5 bases, with 6 bases spanning the gap. The CDR3 runs 13 residues. The CDR3, as DNA: TGTGCCAGCAGCTTGGACAGTCATCAGCCCCAGCATTTT. This sequence encodes CASSLDSHQPQHF. Complete variable domain (other parts from reference TRBV5-4 and TRBJ1-5): ETGVTQSPTHLIKTRGQQVTLRCSSQSGHNTVSWYQQALGQGPQFIFQYYREEENGRGNFPPRFSGLQFPNYSSELNVNALELDDSALYLCASSLDSHQPQHFGDGTRLSIL.

The V and J genes are TRBV15 and TRBJ1-2, with D possibly matching TRBD1 (5 bases). Trimming removed 5 bases from V and 4 bases from J, with 11 bases in between. The CDR3 runs to 13 residues. The germline V gene encodes CDR1 LNHNV and CDR2 YYDKDF (reference sequence). The CDR3 loop is CATSLDRSYGYTF. CDR3 DNA sequence: TGTGCCACCAGCCTAGACAGATCCTATGGCTACACCTTC.

CDR3 residues: CSAREALQETQYF. In DNA, the CDR3 is TGCAGTGCTAGAGAGGCCCTCCAAGAGACCCAGTACTTC. V gene TRBV20-1 combines with J gene TRBJ2-5; the D is unclear. Trimming shortened V by 0 bases and J by 1 base, and 6 bases separated the two germline ends. Germline lookup yields CDR1 DFQATT and CDR2 SNEGSKA (reference sequence). The CDR3 extends over 13 amino acids.